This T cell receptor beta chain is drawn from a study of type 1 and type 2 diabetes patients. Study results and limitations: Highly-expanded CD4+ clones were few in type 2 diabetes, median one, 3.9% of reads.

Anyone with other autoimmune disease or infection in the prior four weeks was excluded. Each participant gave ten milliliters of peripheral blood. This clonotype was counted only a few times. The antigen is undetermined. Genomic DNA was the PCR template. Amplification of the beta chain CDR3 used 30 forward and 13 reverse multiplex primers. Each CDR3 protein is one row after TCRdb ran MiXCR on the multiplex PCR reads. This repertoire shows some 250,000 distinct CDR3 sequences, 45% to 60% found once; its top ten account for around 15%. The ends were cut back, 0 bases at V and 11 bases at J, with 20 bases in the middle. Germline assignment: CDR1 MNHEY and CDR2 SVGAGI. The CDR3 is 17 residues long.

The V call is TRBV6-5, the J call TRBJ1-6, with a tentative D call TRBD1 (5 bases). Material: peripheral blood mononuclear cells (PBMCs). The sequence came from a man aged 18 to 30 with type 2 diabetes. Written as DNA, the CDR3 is TGTGCCAGCAGTTACTCTCCTCCAGATATTCAGGGTCCACCCCTCCACTTT. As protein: CASSYSPPDIQGPPLHF.